The T cell receptor beta chain described here comes from a study of lymphopenia after photon versus proton radiotherapy. Sequencing was performed with immunoSEQ multiplex PCR; in TCRdb, only in-frame clones are kept and a portion is missing. Of around 25,000 clones in the sample, approximately 80% were seen once. The germline gives CDR1 SGHVT, CDR2 SQSDAQ. The CDR3 covers 13 residues. Between the trimmed V and J ends, which lost 1 base and 5 bases, there was a span of 8 bases. The sequence was obtained from a man aged 35-49 years with gastric cancer. The chain couples TRBV7-4 to TRBJ1-1; no clear D. The specimen was peripheral blood, collected from a patient treated with photon-based radiotherapy. The CDR3 sequence is CASSLGATTEAFF. CDR3 DNA: TGTGCCAGCAGCTTAGGGGCGACTACTGAAGCTTTCTTT.